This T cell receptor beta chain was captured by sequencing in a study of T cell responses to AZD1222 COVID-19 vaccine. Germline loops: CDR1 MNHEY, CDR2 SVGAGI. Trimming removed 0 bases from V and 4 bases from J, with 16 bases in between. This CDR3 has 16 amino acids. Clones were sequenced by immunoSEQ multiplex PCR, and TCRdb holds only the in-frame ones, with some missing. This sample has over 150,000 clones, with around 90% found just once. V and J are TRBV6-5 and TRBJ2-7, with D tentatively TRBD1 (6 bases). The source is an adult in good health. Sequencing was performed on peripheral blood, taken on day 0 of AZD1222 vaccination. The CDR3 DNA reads TGTGCCAGCAGTTACTCGGATGGGGGCGGACTTTACGAGCAGTACTTC. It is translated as CASSYSDGGGLYEQYF.